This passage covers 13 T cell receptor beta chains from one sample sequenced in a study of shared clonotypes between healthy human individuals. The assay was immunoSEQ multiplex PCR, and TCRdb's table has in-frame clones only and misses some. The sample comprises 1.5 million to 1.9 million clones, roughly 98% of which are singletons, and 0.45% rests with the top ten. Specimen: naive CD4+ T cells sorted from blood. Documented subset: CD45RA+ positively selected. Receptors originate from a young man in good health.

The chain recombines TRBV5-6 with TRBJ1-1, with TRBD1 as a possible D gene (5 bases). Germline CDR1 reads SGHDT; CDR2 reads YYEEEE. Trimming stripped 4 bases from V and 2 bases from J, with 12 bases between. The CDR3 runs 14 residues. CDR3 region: CASSQGVRNTEAFF. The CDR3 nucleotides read TGTGCCAGCAGCCAGGGAGTTCGTAACACTGAAGCTTTCTTT. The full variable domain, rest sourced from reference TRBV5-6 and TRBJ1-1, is DAGVTQSPTHLIKTRGQQVTLRCSPKSGHDTVSWYQQALGQGPQFIFQYYEEEERQRGNFPDRFSGHQFPNYSSELNVNALLLGDSALYLCASSQGVRNTEAFFGQGTRLTVV.

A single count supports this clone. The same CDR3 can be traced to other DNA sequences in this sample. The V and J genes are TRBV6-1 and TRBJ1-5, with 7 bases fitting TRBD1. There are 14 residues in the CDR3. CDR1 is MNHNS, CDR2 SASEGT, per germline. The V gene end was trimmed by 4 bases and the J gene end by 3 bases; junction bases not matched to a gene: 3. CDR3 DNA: TGTGCCAGCAGTGGACAGGGTTACAATCAGCCCCAGCATTTT. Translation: CASSGQGYNQPQHF.

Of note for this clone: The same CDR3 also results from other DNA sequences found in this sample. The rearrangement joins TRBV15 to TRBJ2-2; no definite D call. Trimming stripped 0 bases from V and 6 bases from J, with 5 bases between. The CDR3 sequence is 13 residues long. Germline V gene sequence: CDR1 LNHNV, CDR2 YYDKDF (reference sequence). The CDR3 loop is CATSRDLAGELFF. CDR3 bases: TGTGCCACCAGCAGAGATCTCGCCGGGGAGCTGTTTTTT.

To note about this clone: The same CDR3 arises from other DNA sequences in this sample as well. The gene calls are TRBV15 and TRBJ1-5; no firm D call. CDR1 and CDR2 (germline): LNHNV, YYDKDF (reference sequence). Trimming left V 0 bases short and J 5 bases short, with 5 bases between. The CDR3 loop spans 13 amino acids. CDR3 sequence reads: CATSRDPDQPQHF. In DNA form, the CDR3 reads TGTGCCACCAGCAGAGACCCCGATCAGCCCCAGCATTTT. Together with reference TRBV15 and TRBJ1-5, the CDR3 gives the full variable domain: DAMVIQNPRYQVTQFGKPVTLSCSQTLNHNVMYWYQQKSSQAPKLLFHYYDKDFNNEADTPDNFQSRRPNTSFCFLDIRSPGLGDTAMYLCATSRDPDQPQHFGDGTRLSIL.

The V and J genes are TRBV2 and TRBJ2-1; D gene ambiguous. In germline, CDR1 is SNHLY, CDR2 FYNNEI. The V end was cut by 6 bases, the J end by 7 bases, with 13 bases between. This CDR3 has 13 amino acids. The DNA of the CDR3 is TGTGCCAGCAGACAATCTAGTGGAAATGAGCAGTTCTTC. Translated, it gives CASRQSSGNEQFF.

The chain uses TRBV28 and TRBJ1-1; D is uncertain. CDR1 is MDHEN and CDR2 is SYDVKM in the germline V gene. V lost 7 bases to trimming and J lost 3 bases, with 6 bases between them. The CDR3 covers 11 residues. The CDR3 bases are TGTGCCAGCATCTCACACACTGAAGCTTTCTTT. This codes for CASISHTEAFF. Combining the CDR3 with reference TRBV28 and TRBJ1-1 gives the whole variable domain DVKVTQSSRYLVKRTGEKVFLECVQDMDHENMFWYRQDPGLGLRLIYFSYDVKMKEKGDIPEGYSVSREKKERFSLILESASTNQTSMYLCASISHTEAFFGQGTRLTVV.

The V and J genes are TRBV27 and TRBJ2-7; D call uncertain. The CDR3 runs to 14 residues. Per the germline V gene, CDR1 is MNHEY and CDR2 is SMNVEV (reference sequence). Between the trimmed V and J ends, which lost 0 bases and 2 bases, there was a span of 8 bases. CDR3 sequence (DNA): TGTGCCAGCAGTTTATCCCCCGGCCCCTACGAGCAGTACTTC. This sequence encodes CASSLSPGPYEQYF.

CDR3 nucleotide sequence: TGTGCCAGCAGCCATAGACGGGACTCCTACGAGCAGTACTTC. Protein sequence: CASSHRRDSYEQYF. The chain links TRBV7-2 to TRBJ2-7; possibly TRBD2 for D (5 bases). This CDR3 comprises 14 residues. CDR1 and CDR2 (germline): SGHTA, FQGNSA. V was trimmed by 5 bases and J by 0 bases, leaving 11 bases between them.

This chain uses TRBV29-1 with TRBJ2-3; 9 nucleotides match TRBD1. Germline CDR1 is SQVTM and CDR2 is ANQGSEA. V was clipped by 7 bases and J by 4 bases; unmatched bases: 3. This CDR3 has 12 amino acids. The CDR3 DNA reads TGCAGCGCACAGGGGGCCCCAGATACGCAGTATTTT. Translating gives CSAQGAPDTQYF.

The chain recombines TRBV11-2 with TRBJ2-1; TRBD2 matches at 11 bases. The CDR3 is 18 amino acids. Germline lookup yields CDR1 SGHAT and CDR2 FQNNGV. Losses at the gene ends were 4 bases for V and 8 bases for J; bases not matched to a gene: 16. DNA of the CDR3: TGTGCCAGCAGCTCCGAAATTCCCGCTAGCGGGAGGTCGGATGAGCAGTTCTTC. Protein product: CASSSEIPASGRSDEQFF.

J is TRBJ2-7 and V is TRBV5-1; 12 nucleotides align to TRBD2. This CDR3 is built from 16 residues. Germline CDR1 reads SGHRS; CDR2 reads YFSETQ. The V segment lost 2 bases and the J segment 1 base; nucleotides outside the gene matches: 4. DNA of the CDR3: TGCGCCAGCAGCTTCGGGACTAGCGGGCTATCCTACGAGCAGTACTTC. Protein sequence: CASSFGTSGLSYEQYF.

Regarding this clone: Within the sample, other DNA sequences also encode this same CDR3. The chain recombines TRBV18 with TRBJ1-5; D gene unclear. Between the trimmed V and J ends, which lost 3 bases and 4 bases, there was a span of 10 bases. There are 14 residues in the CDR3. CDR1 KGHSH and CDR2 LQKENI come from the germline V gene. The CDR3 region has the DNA TGTGCCAGCTCACCTAGGTCCGGTAATCAGCCCCAGCATTTT. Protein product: CASSPRSGNQPQHF.

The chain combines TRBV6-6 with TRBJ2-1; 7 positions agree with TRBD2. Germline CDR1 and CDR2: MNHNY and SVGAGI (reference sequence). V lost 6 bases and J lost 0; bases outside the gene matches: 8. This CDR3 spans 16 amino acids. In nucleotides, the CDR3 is TGTGCCAGCAGGGGACTACCCGTTAGCTCCTACAATGAGCAGTTCTTC. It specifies CASRGLPVSSYNEQFF.